This entry lists 32 T cell receptor beta chains sequenced from one sample in a study of T cells in Graves' hyperthyroidism and ophthalmopathy (dated by TCRdb to the late 2010s). Receptor amplification or capture employed multiplex PCR. The run used an Illumina HiSeq 2000. Amplification of TCR beta CDR3 regions was carried out from RNA transcripts. For the first round of RT-PCR on the TCR CDR3, the HTBI primer set was used together with the Qiagen OneStep RT-PCR kit. In-frame beta chains were kept once TCRdb had trimmed the public reads at Q25 with fastp and called clones with MiXCR. Each record represents a unique CDR3 protein, reported with the most common genes and DNA among its rows. The sample yields some 440,000 distinct CDR3 sequences; roughly 14% were counted once. The ten largest make up 12% to 15% of the sample. The sample taken for sequencing was blood. These receptors all come from a woman younger than 30 with Graves' hyperthyroidism.

This clonotype was seen at least ten times. This sequence joins TRBV6-6 and TRBJ1-1, with D unclear. Trimming stripped 2 bases from V and 2 bases from J, with 6 bases between. This CDR3 is 13 amino acids long. The V gene's germline CDR1 is MNHNY and CDR2 SVGAGI (reference sequence). The CDR3 is CASSYTINTEAFF. The DNA of the CDR3 is TGTGCCAGCAGTTACACTATTAACACTGAAGCTTTCTTT.

Note on this clonotype: This could be a read error, since a much larger clone is one nucleotide away. The V and J genes are TRBV11-3 and TRBJ2-2, with a tentative D call TRBD2 (5 bases). The CDR3 runs 14 residues. The germline gives CDR1 SGHNT, CDR2 YENEEA. CDR3 amino acids: CASSDERITGEPFF. CDR3 nucleotides: TGTGCCAGCAGCGACGAGAGAATCACCGGGGAGCCGTTTTTT.

There are a few counts of this clonotype. The chain employs TRBV7-6 and TRBJ2-1; TRBD2 agrees at 11 bases. J was trimmed by 6 bases and V by 5 bases; bases with no gene match: 6. This CDR3 region has 15 residues. From germline, CDR1 is SGHVS and CDR2 FNYEAQ. The chain's CDR3 is CASSVSGRAVNEQFF. CDR3 bases: TGTGCCAGCAGCGTTAGCGGGAGGGCCGTCAATGAGCAGTTCTTC.

This clonotype was detected only a few times. This sequence joins TRBV6-1 and TRBJ1-5, with unresolved D. Germline V gene sequence: CDR1 MNHNS, CDR2 SASEGT. The CDR3 spans 19 residues. V shed 2 bases and J shed 0 bases, with 20 bases lying between them. CDR3 protein: CASSEINGFAVNSNQPQHF. The CDR3 DNA is TGTGCCAGCAGTGAAATTAACGGGTTTGCAGTTAATAGCAATCAGCCCCAGCATTTT.

This clonotype was detected only a few times. The genes are TRBV20-1 and TRBJ2-7; TRBD2 aligns across 12 bases. Germline lookup yields CDR1 DFQATT and CDR2 SNEGSKA (reference sequence). Trimming at V came to 2 bases and at J to 4 bases, leaving 3 bases not matched to a gene. The CDR3 sequence is 14 residues long. CDR3: CSARNGLAGYEQYF. Here the CDR3 DNA reads TGCAGTGCTAGAAATGGACTAGCGGGATACGAGCAGTACTTC.

This clonotype was recorded many times. The rearrangement joins TRBV12-3 or TRBV12-4 to TRBJ1-3, with a tentative D call TRBD1 (5 bases). V was shortened by 5 bases and J by 16 bases, with 27 bases between the two germline ends. The CDR3 has 15 amino acids. DNA of the CDR3: TGTGCCAGCAGTCCGGCCGGGGCTTCGGGGGAAATACCCTATTTT. Encoded protein: CASSPAGASGEIPYF.

The chain recombines TRBV19 with TRBJ1-1; D might be TRBD1 (5 bases). CDR3 size: 14 residues. The germline CDR1 and CDR2 sequences are LNHDA and SQIVND (reference sequence). Trimming removed 6 bases from V and 0 bases from J, with 11 bases in between. The CDR3 nucleotides are TGTGCCAGTAGGATACGGGGCATGAACACTGAAGCTTTCTTT. Its protein is CASRIRGMNTEAFF.

The chain recombines TRBV15 with TRBJ2-3; 7 bases are a match to TRBD1. After removal of 0 bases from V and 1 base from J, the junction contained 4 bases not matched to a gene. The CDR3 has 16 residues. CDR1 is LNHNV, CDR2 YYDKDF, per germline (reference sequence). For the CDR3, the DNA is TGTGCCACCAGCAGAGATCGAACAGGGGGCACAGATACGCAGTATTTT. The encoded protein is CATSRDRTGGTDTQYF.

The sample holds many counts of this clonotype. The J gene is TRBJ1-1, the V gene TRBV5-5; 7 bases agree with TRBD1. This CDR3 is built from 14 residues. CDR1 and CDR2 (germline): SGHKS, YYEKEE (reference sequence). J gave up 2 bases and V 4 bases, and 5 bases lay outside the gene matches. CDR3 loop: CASSLTGYNTEAFF. The CDR3 bases are TGTGCCAGCAGCCTGACAGGGTACAACACTGAAGCTTTCTTT. The variable domain in full, completed from reference TRBV5-5 and TRBJ1-1, reads DAGVTQSPTHLIKTRGQQVTLRCSPISGHKSVSWYQQVLGQGPQFIFQYYEKEERGRGNFPDRFSARQFPNYSSELNVNALLLGDSALYLCASSLTGYNTEAFFGQGTRLTVV.

Ten or more counts support this clonotype. The chain combines TRBV20-1 with TRBJ2-7, with D perhaps TRBD2 (5 bases). This CDR3 contains 12 residues. Trimming took 6 bases from V and 5 from J, leaving 14 bases between them. Germline lookup yields CDR1 DFQATT and CDR2 SNEGSKA (reference sequence). The CDR3 DNA follows: TGCAGTGCCCCGAAGCCCGGGGACGAGCAGTACTTC. Amino acid sequence: CSAPKPGDEQYF.

This clonotype showed up many times. The genes are TRBV20-1 and TRBJ2-1, with 9 bases that match TRBD2. V dropped 4 bases and J dropped 4; count of bases not matched to a gene: 8. This CDR3 comprises 15 residues. The germline V gene encodes CDR1 DFQATT and CDR2 SNEGSKA (reference sequence). CDR3 in amino acids: CSATSASGGYNEQFF. CDR3 bases: TGCAGTGCTACCTCTGCGAGCGGGGGGTACAATGAGCAGTTCTTC.

In its sample, this clonotype was seen many times. The J gene is TRBJ2-1, the V gene TRBV2, with 8 positions matching TRBD2. V shed 5 bases and J 2 bases; nucleotides not matched to a gene: 5. CDR3 length: 15 residues. Germline V gene lookup returns CDR1 SNHLY and CDR2 FYNNEI. The CDR3 nucleotides read TGTGCCAGCAGTAAAGAGCGGGGGACCTACAATGAGCAGTTCTTC. It yields the protein CASSKERGTYNEQFF.

CDR3 DNA: TGTGCCAGCAAACCGACGGACAGGGTGTGGGGAAACACCATATATTTT. The encoded protein is CASKPTDRVWGNTIYF. The V and J genes are TRBV6-1 and TRBJ1-3, with 8 positions matching TRBD1. This CDR3 region has 16 residues. Germline V gene lookup returns CDR1 MNHNS and CDR2 SASEGT. V lost 7 bases, J lost 4 bases, and 12 bases stayed unmatched.

In this sample, this clonotype turned up many times. This sequence joins TRBV12-3 or TRBV12-4 and TRBJ2-3, with no clear D. The CDR3 sequence is 12 residues long. Trimming removed 5 bases from V and 3 bases from J, with 6 bases in between. The CDR3: CASSTRTDTQYF. The CDR3 bases are TGTGCCAGCAGTACCCGTACAGATACGCAGTATTTT.

This chain connects TRBV20-1 to TRBJ2-4; 9 bases map to TRBD1. This CDR3 is 13 amino acids long. V was clipped by 3 bases and J by 7 bases; unmatched bases: 4. CDR1 is DFQATT and CDR2 is SNEGSKA in the germline V gene (reference sequence). CDR3 in DNA: TGCAGTGCTAGGGGGGACAGGGCTAACATTCAGTACTTC. The encoded protein is CSARGDRANIQYF.

This clonotype has only a few counts. The rearrangement joins TRBV4-2 to TRBJ2-1; tentative D call: TRBD1 (6 bases). V shed 1 base and J shed 6 bases, with 10 bases lying between them. The germline V gene encodes CDR1 LGHNA and CDR2 YNFKEQ. The CDR3 spans 14 residues. Here the CDR3 DNA reads TGTGCCAGCAGCCAAGTGGTAGGGGGCAATGAGCAGTTCTTC. The encoded protein is CASSQVVGGNEQFF.

This clonotype was observed many times. The rearrangement uses TRBV20-1 and TRBJ2-3; 13 bases are a match to TRBD2. This CDR3 region has 17 residues. Trimming removed 0 bases from V and 6 bases from J; junction bases left unmatched: 9. Germline V CDR1 and CDR2: DFQATT, SNEGSKA (reference sequence). For the CDR3, the DNA is TGCAGTGCTAGAGATTACGGACTAGCGGGAGTGAGGGATACGCAGTATTTT. This encodes CSARDYGLAGVRDTQYF.

The table lists this clonotype with a few counts. V gene TRBV11-3 combines with J gene TRBJ2-3; a possible D gene is TRBD2 (5 bases). Germline values: CDR1 SGHNT, CDR2 YENEEA. This CDR3 has 13 residues. V was pared by 0 bases and J by 8 bases, with 9 bases between. The CDR3 region has the DNA TGTGCCAGCAGCTTAGAACAAGGAGGTACGCAGTATTTT. It specifies CASSLEQGGTQYF.

This clonotype has at least ten counts. The V call is TRBV10-3, the J call TRBJ1-1; D call uncertain. The CDR3 covers 11 residues. CDR1 ENHRY and CDR2 SYGVKD come from the germline V gene. V lost 6 bases, J lost 7 bases, and 9 bases lay in between. The CDR3 sequence: CAIRGVFEAFF. DNA of the CDR3: TGTGCCATCAGGGGCGTTTTTGAAGCTTTCTTT.

This clonotype came up a few times. This sequence joins TRBV11-2 and TRBJ1-6; no definite D call. This CDR3 region has 11 residues. Germline loops: CDR1 SGHAT, CDR2 FQNNGV. Trimming took off 5 bases at V and 15 bases at J, with 11 bases between the two ends. The CDR3 DNA is TGTGCCAGCAGCAACGAGAGGGACCTCCACTTT. Amino acid sequence: CASSNERDLHF.

This clonotype was counted many times. V and J are TRBV7-6 and TRBJ2-1, with no clear D. This CDR3 spans 13 amino acids. Deletions cut 5 bases from V and 8 bases from J, with 13 bases between. The germline CDR1 and CDR2 sequences are SGHVS and FNYEAQ. The CDR3 is CASSGYKSDEQFF. The CDR3 DNA reads as TGTGCCAGCAGCGGATACAAGAGCGATGAGCAGTTCTTC.

This clonotype was observed a few times. CDR3 nucleotide sequence: TGTGCCAGCAGCTTAGCCGATACAGATACGCAGTATTTT. It specifies CASSLADTDTQYF. This rearrangement joins TRBV7-9 to TRBJ2-3; D unresolved. Trimming took off 0 bases at V and 3 bases at J, with 4 bases between the two ends. This CDR3 has 13 residues. CDR1 SEHNR and CDR2 FQNEAQ come from the germline V gene (reference sequence).

This clonotype was counted ten times or more. The V and J genes are TRBV20-1 and TRBJ1-2; tentatively, D is TRBD1 (6 bases). The germline CDR1 and CDR2 sequences are DFQATT and SNEGSKA (reference sequence). The CDR3 is 13 residues long. Trimming removed 3 bases from V and 4 bases from J, with 12 bases in between. The CDR3 sequence: CSASWDKFYGYTF. The DNA of the CDR3 is TGCAGTGCTAGTTGGGACAAGTTCTATGGCTACACCTTC.

The gene calls are TRBV4-3 and TRBJ1-2; D is undetermined. Trimming cost V 1 base and J 4 bases, with 13 bases left between them. The CDR3 contains 15 residues. CDR1 LGHNA and CDR2 YSLEER come from the germline V gene. CDR3 bases: TGCGCCAGCAGCCAAGTCCAGACTACGTCCTATGGCTACACCTTC. Amino acids: CASSQVQTTSYGYTF.

This clonotype appeared a few times. The chain recombines TRBV7-2 with TRBJ1-2; TRBD1 matches 7 bases. This CDR3 region has 14 residues. V lost 6 bases and J lost 3; bases outside the gene matches: 7. Germline CDR1 is SGHTA and CDR2 is FQGNSA. The CDR3 bases are TGTGCCAGCAGAGGTGGAGGGGGCTACTATGGCTACACCTTC. Translating gives CASRGGGGYYGYTF.

Ten or more counts support this clonotype. The chain combines TRBV28 with TRBJ1-2, with 9 bases lining up with TRBD1. In germline, CDR1 is MDHEN, CDR2 SYDVKM. The CDR3 is made up of 13 amino acids. J was trimmed by 3 bases and V by 9 bases; bases with no gene match: 5. The CDR3 region is CASTDRGDYGYTF. The CDR3 nucleotides are TGTGCCAGTACTGACAGGGGGGACTATGGCTACACCTTC.

This clonotype was detected a few times. This chain joins TRBV20-1 and TRBJ2-1; the match to TRBD2 covers 9 bases. The CDR3 length is 15 residues. V trimming: 0 bases; J trimming: 7 bases; junction bases outside the gene matches: 7. Germline assignment: CDR1 DFQATT and CDR2 SNEGSKA (reference sequence). The CDR3 protein is CSARERAGGVNEQFF. The CDR3 bases are TGCAGTGCTAGAGAAAGAGCGGGGGGAGTAAATGAGCAGTTCTTC.

At least ten counts were recorded for this clonotype. This chain connects TRBV2 to TRBJ1-2; D is possibly TRBD1 (5 bases). CDR3 size: 14 residues. The ends were cut back, 6 bases at V and 7 bases at J, with 18 bases in the middle. Per the germline V gene, CDR1 is SNHLY and CDR2 is FYNNEI. CDR3 nucleotides: TGTGCCAGCAGACCCACGTACGGGGGGGGTGGCTACACCTTC. Translated, it gives CASRPTYGGGGYTF.

This clonotype has a handful of counts. The gene calls are TRBV7-2 and TRBJ1-4; D remains ambiguous. This CDR3 contains 14 residues. The germline CDR1 and CDR2 sequences are SGHTA and FQGNSA. V lost 0 bases and J 9 bases, leaving 11 bases between the germline ends. This chain's CDR3 is CASSLASNRQKLFF. CDR3 nucleotides: TGTGCCAGCAGCTTAGCTTCGAACAGACAAAAACTGTTTTTT.

The sample holds a few counts of this clonotype. One end of the junction varies from germline; a read error may be responsible. V is TRBV20-1 and J is TRBJ2-1, with TRBD1 identical over 8 bases. Germline-derived CDR1 and CDR2 are DFQATT and SNEGSKA (reference sequence). This CDR3 is built from 13 residues. This chain's CDR3 is CSATGTGLYRQSF. CDR3 bases: TGCAGTGCTACCGGGACAGGTCTATATCGGCAGTCCTTC.

This clonotype was found many times. This chain uses TRBV20-1 with TRBJ1-1; TRBD1 is a possible D gene (5 bases). CDR3 size: 13 residues. The V gene's germline CDR1 is DFQATT and CDR2 SNEGSKA (reference sequence). Trimming removed 5 bases at V and 2 bases at J, with 12 bases between. Here the CDR3 DNA reads TGCAGTGCTGGCGTGGGGGGAAACACTGAAGCTTTCTTT. Amino acids: CSAGVGGNTEAFF.

The table lists this clonotype with a few counts. V and J are TRBV5-1 and TRBJ2-2; D remains unclear. Between the trimmed V and J ends, which lost 0 bases and 3 bases, there was a span of 6 bases. There are 14 residues in the CDR3. Germline assignment: CDR1 SGHRS and CDR2 YFSETQ. CDR3: CASSLARYTGELFF. The DNA of the CDR3 is TGCGCCAGCAGCTTGGCTAGATACACCGGGGAGCTGTTTTTT.